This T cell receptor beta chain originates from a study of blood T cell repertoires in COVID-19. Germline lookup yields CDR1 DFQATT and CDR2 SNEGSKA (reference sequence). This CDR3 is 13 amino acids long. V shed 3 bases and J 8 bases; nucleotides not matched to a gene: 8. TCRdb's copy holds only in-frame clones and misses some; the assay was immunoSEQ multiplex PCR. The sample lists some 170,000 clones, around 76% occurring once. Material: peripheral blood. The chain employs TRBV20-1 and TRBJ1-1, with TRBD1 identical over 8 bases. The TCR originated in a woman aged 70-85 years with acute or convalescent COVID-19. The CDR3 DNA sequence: TGCAGTGCTAGTTCTGAGAGACAGGGGGAAGCTTTCTTT. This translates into CSASSERQGEAFF.